The 32 T cell receptor beta chains below all came from one sample that was sequenced in a study of shared clonotypes between healthy human individuals. This table comes from immunoSEQ multiplex PCR, and its TCRdb copy is limited to in-frame clones, with some not included. There are about 490,000 clones in the sample; roughly four fifths occur only once, and roughly 13% lies in the top ten. The specimen was PBMCs. These TCRs come from a woman in her thirties or forties in good health. Some clones in this sample may be carry-over from other donors' samples.

Here the CDR3 DNA reads TGTGCCAGCAGTCAAGGGACAGGGTTCTACAATGAGCAGTTCTTC. This sequence encodes CASSQGTGFYNEQFF. The V call is TRBV2, the J call TRBJ2-1, with 9 bases fitting TRBD1. V trimming: 5 bases; J trimming: 3 bases; junction bases outside the gene matches: 5. The CDR3 loop spans 15 amino acids. CDR1 SNHLY and CDR2 FYNNEI come from the germline V gene.

The rearrangement joins TRBV7-8 to TRBJ2-7; D is perhaps TRBD2 (6 bases). The CDR3 sequence is 15 residues long. Trimming pared 5 bases from V and 7 bases from J, leaving 21 bases between. The V gene's germline CDR1 is SGHVS and CDR2 FQNEAQ. This CDR3 reads CASSDRSGRRREQYF. CDR3 coding DNA: TGTGCCAGCAGCGACCGTAGCGGAAGACGAAGGGAGCAGTACTTC. Full variable domain (remainder filled in from reference TRBV7-8 and TRBJ2-7): GAGVSQSPRYKVAKRGQDVALRCDPISGHVSLFWYQQALGQGPEFLTYFQNEAQLDKSGLPSDRFFAERPEGSVSTLKIQRTQQEDSAVYLCASSDRSGRRREQYFGPGTRLTVT.

The V gene is TRBV6-1, the J gene TRBJ1-2; D is possibly TRBD1 (5 bases). V was trimmed by 5 bases and J by 8 bases, leaving 15 bases between them. Germline CDR1 MNHNS, CDR2 SASEGT. The CDR3 length is 13 residues. The CDR3 loop is CASSISRAIGYTF. CDR3 bases: TGTGCCAGCAGTATCTCCAGGGCTATCGGCTACACCTTC.

CDR3: CASSATGRGEAFF. CDR3 sequence (DNA): TGTGCCAGCAGCGCCACGGGGAGGGGTGAAGCTTTCTTT. The chain joins TRBV7-3 to TRBJ1-1; weak D call: TRBD1 (5 bases). Trimming stripped 5 bases from V and 7 bases from J, with 14 bases between. The germline gives CDR1 SGHTA, CDR2 FQGTGA. This CDR3 region has 13 residues.

As DNA, the CDR3 is TGTGCCTGGACCCCCGGGGAGCTCACTAGCACAGATACGCAGTATTTT. It translates to CAWTPGELTSTDTQYF. This chain uses TRBV30 with TRBJ2-3, with D possibly matching TRBD2 (5 bases). The CDR3 has 16 residues. CDR1 and CDR2 from the germline V gene are GTSNPN and SVGIG (reference sequence). V lost 4 bases to trimming and J lost 0 bases, with 17 bases between them.

CDR3 residues: CASSRYSLVGTDTQYF. Here the CDR3 DNA reads TGTGCCAGCAGCCGCTATAGTTTAGTGGGCACAGATACGCAGTATTTT. This rearrangement joins TRBV5-6 to TRBJ2-3; D call uncertain. V was clipped by 4 bases and J by 1 base, with 16 bases between them. The CDR3 totals 16 residues. Germline-derived CDR1 and CDR2 are SGHDT and YYEEEE. Full variable domain (remainder filled in from reference TRBV5-6 and TRBJ2-3): DAGVTQSPTHLIKTRGQQVTLRCSPKSGHDTVSWYQQALGQGPQFIFQYYEEEERQRGNFPDRFSGHQFPNYSSELNVNALLLGDSALYLCASSRYSLVGTDTQYFGPGTRLTVL.

The chain links TRBV6-4 to TRBJ1-2; D is possibly TRBD1 (6 bases). V was clipped by 0 bases and J by 7 bases, with 21 bases between them. Germline CDR1 reads MRHNA; CDR2 reads SNTAGT. The CDR3 is 17 residues long. CDR3 in amino acids: CASSDSAGGNEFRGYTF. CDR3 in DNA: TGTGCCAGCAGTGACTCTGCGGGGGGCAATGAATTCCGTGGCTACACCTTC.

The chain is built from TRBV18 and TRBJ2-3, with 7 nucleotides matching TRBD1. Trimming cost V 5 bases and J 5 bases; bases outside gene matches: 4. Germline values: CDR1 KGHSH, CDR2 LQKENI. The CDR3 is made up of 13 amino acids. In nucleotides, the CDR3 is TGTGCCAGCTCATCCCAGGGGGTAGATACGCAGTATTTT. The encoded protein is CASSSQGVDTQYF.

This clone has a count of ten or more. Other DNA sequences in this sample translate to the same CDR3. The gene calls are TRBV6-4 and TRBJ2-3; either TRBD1 or TRBD2 may supply D (5 bases each). The CDR3 covers 13 residues. The germline gives CDR1 MRHNA, CDR2 SNTAGT. The germline V and J ends were trimmed by 6 bases and 0 bases, with 7 bases remaining between them. The CDR3 DNA reads as TGTGCCAGCAGCGGGGCTAGCACAGATACGCAGTATTTT. Translated: CASSGASTDTQYF.

The V and J genes are TRBV11-2 and TRBJ2-2; tentative D call: TRBD1 (6 bases). V lost 4 bases and J 7 bases, leaving 16 bases between the germline ends. This CDR3 is 15 amino acids long. Looked up from germline, CDR1 is SGHAT and CDR2 is FQNNGV. CDR3 nucleotides: TGTGCCAGCAGCTATAATACAGGGTACGGCGGGGAGCTGTTTTTT. Protein sequence: CASSYNTGYGGELFF. Based on the CDR3 plus reference TRBV11-2 and TRBJ2-2, the full variable domain is EAGVAQSPRYKIIEKRQSVAFWCNPISGHATLYWYQQILGQGPKLLIQFQNNGVVDDSQLPKDRFSAERLKGVDSTLKIQPAKLEDSAVYLCASSYNTGYGGELFFGEGSRLTVL.

The gene calls are TRBV15 and TRBJ2-1, with no clear D. V gave up 2 bases and J gave up 9 bases, with 17 bases separating them. The CDR3 totals 15 residues. Germline loops: CDR1 LNHNV, CDR2 YYDKDF (reference sequence). As DNA, the CDR3 is TGTGCCACCAGCAGATCCCGGACGGCGACAAGTGAGCAGTTCTTC. This encodes CATSRSRTATSEQFF.

The chain couples TRBV7-9 to TRBJ2-7; D gene ambiguous. CDR1 is SEHNR, CDR2 FQNEAQ, per germline (reference sequence). V was cut by 4 bases and J by 4 bases, with 14 bases left in between. The CDR3 has 14 residues. CDR3 in DNA: TGTGCCAGCAGCTACCGAGCTCAGAGTTACGAGCAGTACTTC. Encoded protein: CASSYRAQSYEQYF.

This clone has a handful of counts. The chain recombines TRBV4-2 with TRBJ2-7; 7 bases are shared with TRBD1. The V segment lost 3 bases and the J segment 3 bases; nucleotides outside the gene matches: 8. Germline CDR1 LGHNA, CDR2 YNFKEQ. This CDR3 region has 15 residues. The CDR3 reads CASSQPRQGNYEQYF. CDR3 DNA sequence: TGTGCCAGCAGCCAGCCCCGACAGGGAAACTACGAGCAGTACTTC.

Comment on this clone: This sample also contains other DNA sequences that code for the same CDR3. The chain links TRBV5-1 to TRBJ1-3, with D hard to call. Germline V gene lookup returns CDR1 SGHRS and CDR2 YFSETQ. Deletions cut 0 bases from V and 0 bases from J, with 4 bases between. The CDR3 is made up of 14 amino acids. The CDR3 spells CASSLESSGNTIYF. In DNA form, the CDR3 reads TGCGCCAGCAGCTTGGAATCCTCTGGAAACACCATATATTTT.

In its sample, this clone was seen many times. DNA for the CDR3: TGTGCCAACTCACAGTTATTTGTCACTAATGAAAAACTGTTTTTT. Amino acid sequence: CANSQLFVTNEKLFF. This chain uses TRBV6-5 with TRBJ1-4; D gene uncertain. Trimming took 10 bases from V and 2 from J, leaving 17 bases between them. CDR3 length: 15 amino acids. Germline V gene data show CDR1 as MNHEY and CDR2 as SVGAGI.

This clone was recorded at least ten times. V gene TRBV5-4 combines with J gene TRBJ2-7, with a possible D match to TRBD1 (6 bases). The CDR3 has 13 residues. Between the trimmed V and J ends, which lost 4 bases and 3 bases, there was a span of 11 bases. The V gene's germline CDR1 is SGHNT and CDR2 YYREEE (reference sequence). CDR3 sequence reads: CASSPDRNYEQYF. The CDR3 bases are TGTGCCAGCAGCCCCGACAGGAACTACGAGCAGTACTTC.

Points on this clone: The junction departs from the called germline gene at one end, perhaps through a read error. This chain uses TRBV6-1 with TRBJ2-4, with a possible D match to TRBD1 (5 bases). This CDR3 has 13 amino acids. Germline V gives CDR1 MNHNS, CDR2 SASEGT. The CDR3 DNA is TGTGCCAGCAGTGAAGCAAGACTGCAGGGCCCCCACTTC. Amino acids: CASSEARLQGPHF.

A note on this clone: An end of the junction does not agree with germline; a read error may underlie this. This chain joins TRBV7-2 and TRBJ2-7; D unresolved. Germline loops: CDR1 SGHTA, CDR2 FQGNSA. The CDR3 spans 15 residues. The CDR3 nucleotides read TGTGCCAGCAGCCCAAGGAGCGAGAGCTCCTACGGGCAGTACTTC. Encoded protein: CASSPRSESSYGQYF. The complete variable domain, with remaining parts taken from reference TRBV7-2 and TRBJ2-7, reads GAGVSQSPSNKVTEKGKDVELRCDPISGHTALYWYRQSLGQGLEFLIYFQGNSAPDKSGLPSDRFSAERTGGSVSTLTIQRTQQEDSAVYLCASSPRSESSYGQYFGPGTRLTVT.

With respect to this clone: The same CDR3 arises from other DNA sequences in this sample as well. The J gene is TRBJ2-5, the V gene TRBV27, with D unresolved. CDR1 and CDR2 (germline): MNHEY, SMNVEV (reference sequence). The CDR3 consists of 13 residues. The V end lost 0 bases, the J end lost 5 bases, and 7 bases lay between the germline ends. The CDR3 loop reads CASSLSRRETQYF. CDR3 nucleotides: TGTGCCAGCAGTTTATCTAGACGGGAGACCCAGTACTTC.

The chain is built from TRBV6-6 and TRBJ2-2; maybe TRBD2 (5 bases). CDR1 is MNHNY, CDR2 SVGAGI, per germline (reference sequence). V shed 4 bases and J shed 3 bases, with 15 bases lying between them. The CDR3 consists of 16 residues. The CDR3 loop reads CASSSPMKGDTGELFF. CDR3 in DNA: TGTGCCAGCAGTTCCCCCATGAAGGGAGACACCGGGGAGCTGTTTTTT.

Comment on this clone: The sample carries other DNA sequences with the same CDR3. The CDR3 DNA reads TGCAGTGCTAGGGCGTACAATGAGCAGTTCTTC. Amino acids: CSARAYNEQFF. The chain uses TRBV20-1 and TRBJ2-1; D is undetermined. The CDR3 is 11 amino acids. The V gene lost 3 bases and the J gene lost 4 bases, with 4 bases spanning the gap. Germline CDR1 reads DFQATT; CDR2 reads SNEGSKA (reference sequence).

The J gene is TRBJ2-5, the V gene TRBV9; the D is unclear. The germline CDR1 and CDR2 sequences are SGDLS and YYNGEE. V lost 2 bases and J lost 3, with 26 bases in between. This CDR3 region has 19 residues. The CDR3, as DNA: TGTGCCAGCAGCGTGTCCACTAACACCGGCCACCTAGGAAAAGAGACCCAGTACTTC. It encodes CASSVSTNTGHLGKETQYF.

The chain's CDR3 is CATSRDIQGVTEAFF. The CDR3 region has the DNA TGTGCCACCAGCAGAGATATACAAGGGGTGACTGAAGCTTTCTTT. The V call is TRBV15, the J call TRBJ1-1, with D possibly being TRBD1 (5 bases). Trimming shortened V by 0 bases and J by 5 bases, and 13 bases separated the two germline ends. Germline loops: CDR1 LNHNV, CDR2 YYDKDF (reference sequence). CDR3 length equals 15 residues.

The chain joins TRBV7-2 to TRBJ2-7; 14 bases line up with TRBD2. The germline V gene encodes CDR1 SGHTA and CDR2 FQGNSA. Losses at the gene ends were 0 bases for V and 3 bases for J; bases not matched to a gene: 4. The CDR3 is made up of 17 amino acids. The CDR3, as DNA: TGTGCCAGCAGCTTAGCAAGGACTAGCGGGGGGAGCTACGAGCAGTACTTC. This codes for CASSLARTSGGSYEQYF.

Here the CDR3 reads CASSVLSYEQYF. The CDR3, as DNA: TGTGCCAGCAGTGTCCTCTCCTACGAGCAGTACTTC. The chain joins TRBV28 to TRBJ2-5; no clear D. The tail of the sequence fits TRBJ2-7 better, so the J call may be wrong. Germline values: CDR1 MDHEN, CDR2 SYDVKM. CDR3 size: 12 residues.

The chain couples TRBV5-1 to TRBJ1-1; 7 nucleotides match TRBD1. The CDR3 contains 14 residues. Germline V gene data show CDR1 as SGHRS and CDR2 as YFSETQ. J was trimmed by 4 bases and V by 0 bases; bases with no gene match: 3. In DNA, the CDR3 is TGCGCCAGCAGCTTGGTAGGGGGCGGCACTGAAGCTTTCTTT. Translated: CASSLVGGGTEAFF.

The chain is built from TRBV10-3 and TRBJ1-4; 7 bases match TRBD1. V shed 3 bases and J 7 bases; nucleotides not matched to a gene: 11. CDR1 ENHRY and CDR2 SYGVKD come from the germline V gene. CDR3 length: 16 residues. CDR3 bases: TGTGCCATCAGTGATCACCAGAGACAGGGAGGTGAAAAACTGTTTTTT. This encodes CAISDHQRQGGEKLFF.

The CDR3 reads CASSPPPAGELFF. In DNA form, the CDR3 reads TGTGCCAGCTCACCACCCCCGGCCGGGGAGCTGTTTTTT. The V and J genes are TRBV18 and TRBJ2-2, with D unclear. CDR1 and CDR2 (germline): KGHSH, LQKENI. This CDR3 is 13 amino acids long. The V end was cut by 0 bases, the J end by 6 bases, with 5 bases between. Using reference TRBV18 and TRBJ2-2 for the parts outside the CDR3, the full variable domain is NAGVMQNPRHLVRRRGQEARLRCSPMKGHSHVYWYRQLPEEGLKFMVYLQKENIIDESGMPKERFSAEFPKEGPSILRIQQVVRGDSAAYFCASSPPPAGELFFGEGSRLTVL.

The rearrangement joins TRBV11-3 to TRBJ2-1; 15 bases are shared with TRBD2. The CDR3 runs 16 residues. Looked up from germline, CDR1 is SGHNT and CDR2 is YENEEA. Trimming cost V 5 bases and J 10 bases; bases outside gene matches: 9. Here the CDR3 reads CASSPGLAGGPREQFF. The CDR3 nucleotides are TGTGCCAGCAGCCCGGGACTAGCGGGAGGCCCACGCGAGCAGTTCTTC.

The V gene is TRBV11-1, the J gene TRBJ2-1, with D unresolved. This CDR3 contains 16 residues. Trimming pared 0 bases from V and 5 bases from J, leaving 14 bases between. The germline gives CDR1 SGHAT, CDR2 FQDESV (reference sequence). In DNA, the CDR3 is TGTGCCAGCAGCTTAGCGGGGTTTAAGTTAAACAATGAGCAGTTCTTC. It codes for CASSLAGFKLNNEQFF.

The chain is built from TRBV28 and TRBJ2-7; D is possibly TRBD2 (5 bases). V was trimmed by 4 bases and J by 0 bases, leaving 19 bases between them. Germline V gene data show CDR1 as MDHEN and CDR2 as SYDVKM. The length of the CDR3 is 17 residues. The CDR3 DNA sequence: TGTGCCAGCAGTTCCCTATCGGTAGCGCCCTTCTCCTACGAGCAGTACTTC. Its protein product is CASSSLSVAPFSYEQYF.

Only one count was recorded for this clone. The chain is built from TRBV28 and TRBJ2-5; D is perhaps TRBD1 or TRBD2 (7 bases each). Germline-derived CDR1 and CDR2 are MDHEN and SYDVKM. The ends were cut back, 6 bases at V and 5 bases at J, with 16 bases in the middle. This CDR3 contains 14 residues. The CDR3 nucleotides read TGTGCCAGCAGACAAACAGGGGAGGGGGAGACCCAGTACTTC. Translation: CASRQTGEGETQYF.